The entry that follows covers one T cell receptor (beta chain) sequence. Which antigen it targets is not known. No base-level quality is on record; no much larger clone is a single base apart. The library was obtained by the immunoSEQ multiplex PCR assay. Each sample had around 92,000 TCR templates assayed by the deep sequencing platform. Genomic DNA extracted from sorted T cells was used for TCRbeta CDR3 sequencing. Processing in the source paper ran as follows. Clonal analysis of TCRbeta CDR3 data was done in the R programming language. Alloreactive CD4+ and CD8+ clones were identified by comparing unstimulated samples to CFSE-low samples taken after the reaction. Alloreactive CD4+ clones were assigned to regulatory or non-regulatory origin by matching sequences to sorted unstimulated Treg and non-Treg repertoires. Imported from immuneACCESS, the table was reduced by TCRdb to in-frame sequences with V and J called. These copies leave out some clones; in studies compared against another copy, an unresolved V gene accounts for under half, and the cause of the remainder is not known. V and J calls plus clone size are reproduced from that table; the DNA served to infer D and trimming. Counted in this sample were about 63,000 clones; over 80% of them appeared once. The top ten clonotypes cover 3.5% to 4.5% of the sample.

These data originate in a study of siplizumab effects on memory and regulatory T cells (dated by TCRdb to about 2019). General notes on the study: The study looked at the effect of siplizumab, an anti-CD2 antibody, on alloreactive T-cell subsets in allogeneic mixed lymphocyte reactions made from human PBMCs.

Summary of the overall study and its limitations: In reactions with siplizumab, an average of about 69% of mappable alloreactive CD4+ clones were Treg-derived, compared with around 28% in control reactions. The cumulative frequency of alloreactive sequences traceable to unstimulated CD4+ memory T cells was significantly reduced by siplizumab. Greater diversity appeared to be present in unstimulated naive T cells than in memory T cells, and a substantial contribution to the alloresponse seemed to be made by naive cells. About 80-96% of proliferating CD4+ or CD8+ clones could not be given a naive or memory phenotype. No functional confirmation was obtained for the suppressive function of proliferating Tregs from siplizumab cultures. Because sequences at frequencies below about 10^-5 were poorly captured, only a minor fraction of alloreactive clones could be mapped back to unstimulated subsets.

Additional sequencing covered unstimulated subsets from a few donor pairs, namely CD8+ effector memory, CD4+ naive, CD8+ TEMRA, CD4+ memory and CD8+ naive. Sorted unstimulated T cells and proliferating T cells recovered from mixed lymphocyte reactions underwent TCRbeta CDR3 sequencing. Fresh whole blood from fewer than 11 HLA-typed healthy donors was used to isolate PBMCs. The sample was memory CD4+ T cells sorted from blood. The cell subset or site label corresponds to: unstimulated CD4+ memory T cells. The origin of this receptor is a human donor in good health.

The nucleotide sequence is TGTGCCAGCAGTGAGAGGGGGAGGGGAGCGGTAGCCAAAAACATTCAGTACTTC. It is translated as CASSERGRGAVAKNIQYF. The chain uses TRBV2 and TRBJ2-4; the D segment could be TRBD2, given 7 matching bases. There are 18 amino acids in the CDR3, from cysteine to phenylalanine inclusive. Solely the CDR3 DNA is kept, with 54 bases framed from the first base. For CDR1 and CDR2, the germline V gene lists SNHLY and FYNNEI. V loses 3 bases, J loses 0 bases, and the germline ends lie 18 bases apart.